The 25 T cell receptor beta chains listed next were all sequenced from one sample in a study of cytomegalovirus exposure and HLA in healthy donors. PCR involved 60 Vbeta and 13 Jbeta primers. The repertoire was sequenced with immunoSEQ multiplex PCR; TCRdb's copy has only in-frame clones and lacks some. Of about 170,000 clones listed, around 86% were seen once; the top ten hold more than 0.75%. The material sequenced was PBMCs. These receptors were taken from a girl aged 2-10 years in good health and CMV-seropositive.

This chain links TRBV19 with TRBJ1-1; D may be TRBD1 (6 bases). With 9 bases removed from V and 1 base from J, the gap between germline ends came to 9 bases. The CDR3 has 12 amino acids. CDR1 and CDR2 (germline): LNHDA, SQIVND (reference sequence). The CDR3 loop is CASKTGNTEAFF. CDR3 coding DNA: TGTGCCAGCAAGACAGGGAACACTGAAGCTTTCTTT.

Here the CDR3 DNA reads TGTGCTCTGAGGGGGAAGGGCTCCTACGAGCAGTACTTC. It yields the protein CALRGKGSYEQYF. The chain has TRBV30 and TRBJ2-7, with a tentative D call TRBD1 (6 bases). The CDR3 extends over 13 amino acids. Germline V lookup: CDR1 GTSNPN, CDR2 SVGIG (reference sequence).

The rearrangement links TRBV5-5 to TRBJ1-5; no clear D gene. The CDR3 length is 14 residues. Germline-derived CDR1 and CDR2 are SGHKS and YYEKEE (reference sequence). Between the trimmed V and J ends, which lost 1 base and 3 bases, there was a span of 8 bases. The chain's CDR3 is CASSLREHNQPQHF. The CDR3 region has the DNA TGTGCCAGCAGCTTGCGGGAGCACAATCAGCCCCAGCATTTT.

This chain joins TRBV4-1 and TRBJ2-7; D is possibly TRBD2 (5 bases). Trimming shortened V by 1 base and J by 9 bases, and 16 bases separated the two germline ends. The CDR3 is 14 amino acids. CDR1 and CDR2 from the germline V gene are MGHRA and YSYEKL. The CDR3 here is CASSQGVGSWRQYF. The CDR3, as DNA: TGCGCCAGCAGCCAAGGGGTAGGGAGTTGGAGGCAGTACTTC.

V gene TRBV27 combines with J gene TRBJ2-7; a possible D gene is TRBD1 (5 bases). CDR1 and CDR2 from the germline V gene are MNHEY and SMNVEV (reference sequence). V lost 2 bases, J lost 5 bases, and 13 bases lay in between. This CDR3 has 14 amino acids. The CDR3 loop reads CASSLDSLFDEQYF. CDR3 in DNA: TGTGCCAGCAGTTTAGACAGCCTCTTCGACGAGCAGTACTTC.

The chain links TRBV2 to TRBJ2-7; the D is unclear. Germline CDR1 reads SNHLY; CDR2 reads FYNNEI. The CDR3 covers 14 residues. V lost 2 bases to trimming and J lost 3 bases, with 11 bases between them. CDR3 bases: TGTGCCAGCAGTGAATTAGCTTACGGCTACGAGCAGTACTTC. Its protein product is CASSELAYGYEQYF.

V is TRBV7-2 and J is TRBJ2-1, with D perhaps matching TRBD2 (5 bases). Germline lookup yields CDR1 SGHTA and CDR2 FQGNSA. The CDR3 covers 15 residues. V dropped 1 base and J dropped 6 bases, with 13 bases sitting between them. This CDR3 is CASSLGLYAGNEQFF. For the CDR3, the DNA is TGTGCCAGCAGCTTAGGGCTATATGCGGGCAATGAGCAGTTCTTC.

V usage is TRBV7-8 and J usage is TRBJ2-4, with 7 positions matching TRBD2. J gave up 1 base and V 4 bases, and 7 bases lay outside the gene matches. CDR1 SGHVS and CDR2 FQNEAQ come from the germline V gene. This CDR3 contains 16 residues. The CDR3 DNA sequence: TGTGCCAGCAGCTCGCGGCGGGGGACGGCCAAAAACATTCAGTACTTC. Its translation: CASSSRRGTAKNIQYF.

The rearrangement uses TRBV25-1 and TRBJ2-1; D is possibly TRBD1 (7 bases). Germline CDR1 MGHDK, CDR2 SYGVNS. V dropped 2 bases and J dropped 1 base, with 15 bases sitting between them. This CDR3 spans 17 amino acids. The CDR3 region is CASSELGGTVSYNEQFF. Here the CDR3 DNA reads TGTGCCAGCAGTGAACTGGGCGGGACAGTATCCTACAATGAGCAGTTCTTC.

The rearrangement uses TRBV10-2 and TRBJ1-2; D is unclear. V was pared by 5 bases and J by 0 bases, with 10 bases between. CDR3 size: 14 residues. Germline CDR1 is WSHSY and CDR2 is SAAADI. Here the CDR3 reads CASSWTEANYGYTF. The CDR3 region has the DNA TGCGCCAGCAGTTGGACGGAGGCTAACTATGGCTACACCTTC.

The chain employs TRBV7-2 and TRBJ2-7, with 7 bases identical to TRBD2. This CDR3 has 15 amino acids. J gave up 0 bases and V 1 base, and 3 bases lay outside the gene matches. Germline-derived CDR1 and CDR2 are SGHTA and FQGNSA. CDR3 residues: CASSLGRGVSYEQYF. In DNA form, the CDR3 reads TGTGCCAGCAGCTTAGGTCGGGGGGTCTCCTACGAGCAGTACTTC.

This clone appeared a few times. The chain recombines TRBV5-1 with TRBJ1-1; D remains unclear. V was shortened by 0 bases and J by 13 bases, with 10 bases between the two germline ends. This CDR3 comprises 11 residues. Germline values: CDR1 SGHRS, CDR2 YFSETQ. The CDR3 is CASSLGEKFFF. The CDR3 nucleotides read TGCGCCAGCAGCTTGGGAGAAAAGTTTTTCTTT.

This clone was seen a handful of times. The CDR3 region has the DNA TGTGCCAGCAGAAGACCGGGACAGGGGCTGAAAAAACTGTTTTTT. Protein product: CASRRPGQGLKKLFF. The V and J genes are TRBV5-8 and TRBJ1-4; TRBD1 matches 10 bases. Losses at the gene ends were 5 bases for V and 9 bases for J; bases not matched to a gene: 10. The CDR3 spans 15 residues. Germline V gene lookup returns CDR1 SGHTS and CDR2 YDEGEE.

The chain joins TRBV4-2 to TRBJ2-1; TRBD2 aligns across 10 bases. The germline V gene encodes CDR1 LGHNA and CDR2 YNFKEQ. Trimming removed 0 bases from V and 6 bases from J; junction bases left unmatched: 14. The CDR3 is 19 residues long. CDR3 nucleotide sequence: TGTGCCAGCAGCCAAGATCTAGCTCTAGCGGGAGTCGGGGGCAATGAGCAGTTCTTC. This codes for CASSQDLALAGVGGNEQFF.

This chain joins TRBV13 and TRBJ2-7; TRBD1 might be the D (5 bases). Germline V gene lookup returns CDR1 PRHDT and CDR2 FYEKMQ (reference sequence). The CDR3 is made up of 12 amino acids. V was cut by 5 bases and J by 6 bases, with 11 bases left in between. The CDR3 DNA is TGTGCCAGCAGCCCAAGGGGTCCCGAGCAGTACTTC. Protein product: CASSPRGPEQYF.

The CDR3 loop reads CASSHLPGQGVFF. The CDR3 region has the DNA TGCGCCAGCAGCCATTTACCCGGACAGGGGGTTTTCTTT. The J gene is TRBJ1-1, the V gene TRBV4-1; 10 bases line up with TRBD1. Germline loops: CDR1 MGHRA, CDR2 YSYEKL. With 3 bases clipped from V and 13 bases from J, the junction kept 8 bases outside the gene matches. The CDR3 runs to 13 residues.

This chain connects TRBV21-1 to TRBJ1-1; the DNA was not compared with TRBD1, the D call given in the table. TRBV21-1 is assigned pseudogene status. CDR3 size: 16 residues. CDR3 DNA sequence: TGTGCCAGCAGCACCCTTTGGCTAGACAGAGTCACTGAAGCTTTCTTT. The encoded protein is CASSTLWLDRVTEAFF.

The CDR3 nucleotides are TGTGCCAGCAGGGATTCGGGACTAAGGGAGACCCAGTACTTC. Its translation: CASRDSGLRETQYF. The chain recombines TRBV27 with TRBJ2-5; 7 nucleotides agree with TRBD2. The CDR3 has 14 residues. The germline V gene has CDR1 MNHEY and CDR2 SMNVEV (reference sequence). With V trimmed by 6 bases and J by 5 bases, 9 bases remained unmatched.

This chain joins TRBV7-9 and TRBJ2-3, with 9 bases fitting TRBD1. The CDR3 loop spans 15 amino acids. The J segment lost 6 bases and the V segment lost 3 bases, leaving 7 bases of the junction unmatched. Germline CDR1 is SEHNR and CDR2 is FQNEAQ (reference sequence). The CDR3 loop is CASSFWDRVADTQYF. The CDR3 nucleotides are TGTGCCAGCAGCTTCTGGGACAGGGTAGCTGATACGCAGTATTTT.

A remark on this clone: At one boundary the junction diverges from the germline segment, which might be a read error. The chain links TRBV30 to TRBJ1-6, with D unresolved. Germline V CDR1 and CDR2: GTSNPN, SVGIG (reference sequence). The CDR3 sequence is 12 residues long. The CDR3 region has the DNA TGTGCCTGGAGCTCCGATAATTCACCCCTCCACTTT. Amino acid sequence: CAWSSDNSPLHF.

This chain joins TRBV4-1 and TRBJ2-3; D is unresolved. CDR3 length: 13 amino acids. V was trimmed by 3 bases and J by 3 bases, leaving 7 bases between them. The V gene's germline CDR1 is MGHRA and CDR2 YSYEKL. CDR3 sequence: CASSHGVTDTQYF. CDR3 bases: TGCGCCAGCAGCCATGGAGTTACAGATACGCAGTATTTT.

The chain couples TRBV30 to TRBJ1-1; TRBD1 matches 7 bases. J gave up 5 bases and V 8 bases, and 11 bases lay outside the gene matches. The CDR3 is 13 residues long. Germline assignment: CDR1 GTSNPN and CDR2 SVGIG (reference sequence). The CDR3 sequence is CAGDRRRGTEAFF. The CDR3, as DNA: TGTGCCGGGGACAGACGGAGAGGTACTGAAGCTTTCTTT. The entire variable domain, with the rest obtained from reference TRBV30 and TRBJ1-1, is as follows: SQTIHQWPATLVQPVGSPLSLECTVEGTSNPNLYWYRQAAGRGLQLLFYSVGIGQISSEVPQNLSASRPQDRQFILSSKKLLLSDSGFYLCAGDRRRGTEAFFGQGTRLTVV.

This clone was seen just once. The chain combines TRBV6-4 with TRBJ2-2; the match to TRBD1 covers 9 bases. J was trimmed by 4 bases and V by 3 bases; bases with no gene match: 9. The germline gives CDR1 MRHNA, CDR2 SNTAGT. The length of the CDR3 is 17 residues. CDR3 residues: CASSESRTGVLTGELFF. In DNA, the CDR3 is TGTGCCAGCAGTGAATCAAGGACAGGGGTTCTCACCGGGGAGCTGTTTTTT.

The V gene is TRBV5-1, the J gene TRBJ2-2; 7 bases line up with TRBD1. Per germline, CDR1 SGHRS and CDR2 YFSETQ. V dropped 0 bases and J dropped 4; count of bases not matched to a gene: 0. The CDR3 covers 14 residues. DNA for the CDR3: TGCGCCAGCAGCTTGGGACAGGGCACCGGGGAGCTGTTTTTT. Translating gives CASSLGQGTGELFF.

The V gene is TRBV10-1, the J gene TRBJ2-2; D call uncertain. Trimming left V 6 bases short and J 6 bases short, with 11 bases between. CDR1 is WNHNN and CDR2 is SYGVQD in the germline V gene (reference sequence). The CDR3 length is 13 residues. Written as DNA, the CDR3 is TGCGCCAGCAGCCCCACCGAGCCCGGGGAGCTGTTTTTT. Its protein is CASSPTEPGELFF.